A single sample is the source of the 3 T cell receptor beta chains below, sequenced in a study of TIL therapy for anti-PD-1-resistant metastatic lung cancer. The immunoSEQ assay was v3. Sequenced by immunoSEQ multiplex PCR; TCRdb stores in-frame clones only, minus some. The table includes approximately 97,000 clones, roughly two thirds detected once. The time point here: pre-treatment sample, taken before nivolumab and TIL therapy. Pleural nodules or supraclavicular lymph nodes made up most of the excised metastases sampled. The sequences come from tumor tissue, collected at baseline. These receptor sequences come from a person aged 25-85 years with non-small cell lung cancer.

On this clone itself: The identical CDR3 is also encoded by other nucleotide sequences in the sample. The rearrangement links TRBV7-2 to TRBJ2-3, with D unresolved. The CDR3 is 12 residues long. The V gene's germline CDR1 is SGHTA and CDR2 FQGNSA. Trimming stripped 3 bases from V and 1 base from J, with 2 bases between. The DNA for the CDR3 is TGTGCCAGCAGCTTGGGCACAGATACGCAGTATTTT. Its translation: CASSLGTDTQYF.

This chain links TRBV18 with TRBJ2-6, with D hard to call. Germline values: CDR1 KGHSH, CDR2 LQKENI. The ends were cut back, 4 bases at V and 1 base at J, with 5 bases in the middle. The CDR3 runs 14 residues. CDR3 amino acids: CASSLGSGANVLTF. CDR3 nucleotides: TGTGCCAGCTCACTGGGGTCTGGGGCCAACGTCCTGACTTTC.

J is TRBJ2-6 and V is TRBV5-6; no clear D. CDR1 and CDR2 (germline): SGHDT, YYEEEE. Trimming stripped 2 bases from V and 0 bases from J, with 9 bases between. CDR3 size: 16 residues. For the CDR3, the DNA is TGTGCCAGCAGCTTAGGTCGGCACTCTGGGGCCAACGTCCTGACTTTC. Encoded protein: CASSLGRHSGANVLTF.